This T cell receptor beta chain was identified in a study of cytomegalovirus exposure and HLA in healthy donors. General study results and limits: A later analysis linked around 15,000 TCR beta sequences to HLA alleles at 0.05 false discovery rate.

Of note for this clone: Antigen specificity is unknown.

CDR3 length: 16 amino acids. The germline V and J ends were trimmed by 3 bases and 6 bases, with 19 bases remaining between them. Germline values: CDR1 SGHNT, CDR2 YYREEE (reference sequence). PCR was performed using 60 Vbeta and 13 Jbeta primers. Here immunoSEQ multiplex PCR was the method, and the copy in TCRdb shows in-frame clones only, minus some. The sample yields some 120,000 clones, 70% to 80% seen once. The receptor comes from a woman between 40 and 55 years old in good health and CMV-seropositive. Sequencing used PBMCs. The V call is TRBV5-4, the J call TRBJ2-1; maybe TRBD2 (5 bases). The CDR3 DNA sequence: TGTGCCAGCAGCTCTCGGCGAGGAGGTGCAGGCAATGAGCAGTTCTTC. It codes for CASSSRRGGAGNEQFF. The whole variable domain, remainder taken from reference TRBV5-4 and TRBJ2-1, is ETGVTQSPTHLIKTRGQQVTLRCSSQSGHNTVSWYQQALGQGPQFIFQYYREEENGRGNFPPRFSGLQFPNYSSELNVNALELDDSALYLCASSSRRGGAGNEQFFGPGTRLTVL.